A selection of T cell receptor beta chains follows, all from one sample in a study of long-term antiretroviral therapy in people with HIV. Sequenced by immunoSEQ multiplex PCR; TCRdb stores in-frame clones only, minus some. The sample yields 25,000 to 35,000 clones, roughly 90% seen once. Sequencing used unsorted PBMCs, obtained 0.5 years after starting antiretroviral therapy. The receptors derive from a woman in her late teens or twenties with HIV. CDR3s include the opening cysteine and the closing phenylalanine or tryptophan. A D gene is named only where the DNA matches it firmly. Some rows mark clone size as missing; the rest say once, few, many or name a class of expanded clone.

j_call	clone_size	d_call	v_call	cdr3_nt	cdr3_aa
TRBJ2-3	-	TRBD2	TRBV4-1	TGCGCCAGCAGCCAAGGGGGGACTAGCGGTAGCACAGATACGCAGTATTTT	CASSQGGTSGSTDTQYF
TRBJ2-3	-	TRBD2	TRBV2	TGTGCCAGCAGTGAAGGAATGGGGACTAGCCGCCAAGATACGCAGTATTTT	CASSEGMGTSRQDTQYF
TRBJ2-1	-	-	TRBV6-6	TGTGCCAGCAGCCCCCGGGACTTCGAGCAGTATGAGCAGTTCTTC	CASSPRDFEQYEQFF
TRBJ2-1	-	-	TRBV7-3	TGTGCCAGCAGCCCTAACCCGGGACTGGCCTACAATGAGCAGTTCTTC	CASSPNPGLAYNEQFF
TRBJ2-3	-	TRBD2	TRBV4-3	TGCGCCAGCAGCCAAGATTTGACTAGCGGGAGTTCTAAGGCAGATACGCAGTATTTT	CASSQDLTSGSSKADTQYF
TRBJ1-5	few	TRBD1	TRBV19	TGTGCCAGTAACCCCAGGGGGGATCAGCCCCAGCATTTT	CASNPRGDQPQHF
TRBJ2-4	-	-	TRBV27	TGTGCCAGCAGTCCTGCGTTAGTGCCCGTCAAAAACATTCAGTACTTC	CASSPALVPVKNIQYF
TRBJ1-5	once	-	TRBV11-3	TGTGCCAGCAGCCTAGAAGCAGGATACGAAGCCTATAGCAATCAGCCCCAGCATTTT	CASSLEAGYEAYSNQPQHF
TRBJ1-5	-	-	TRBV20-1	TGCAGTGCTAGAGGACATCAGCCCCAGCATTTT	CSARGHQPQHF
TRBJ2-7	-	-	TRBV7-3	TGTGCCAGCAGCCCCAACGGAGCGGGTCCACCCTACGAGCAGTACTTC	CASSPNGAGPPYEQYF
TRBJ1-2	-	TRBD1	TRBV25-1	TGTGCCAGCAGTGACCGGACAGGGGGGATCTATGGCTACACCTTC	CASSDRTGGIYGYTF